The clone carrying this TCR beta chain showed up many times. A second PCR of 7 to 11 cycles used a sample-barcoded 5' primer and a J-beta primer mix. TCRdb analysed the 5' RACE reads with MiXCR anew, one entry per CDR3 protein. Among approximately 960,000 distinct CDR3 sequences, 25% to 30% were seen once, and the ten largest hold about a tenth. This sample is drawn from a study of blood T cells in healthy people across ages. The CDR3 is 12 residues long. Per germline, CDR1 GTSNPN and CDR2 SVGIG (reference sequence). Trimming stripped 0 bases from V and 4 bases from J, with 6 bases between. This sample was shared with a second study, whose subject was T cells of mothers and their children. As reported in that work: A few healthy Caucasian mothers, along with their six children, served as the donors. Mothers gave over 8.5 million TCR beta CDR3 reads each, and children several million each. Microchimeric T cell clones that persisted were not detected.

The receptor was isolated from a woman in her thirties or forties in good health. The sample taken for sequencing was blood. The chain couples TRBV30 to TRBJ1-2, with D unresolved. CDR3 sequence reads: CAWSVSPYGYTF. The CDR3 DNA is TGTGCCTGGAGTGTAAGTCCCTATGGCTACACCTTC.